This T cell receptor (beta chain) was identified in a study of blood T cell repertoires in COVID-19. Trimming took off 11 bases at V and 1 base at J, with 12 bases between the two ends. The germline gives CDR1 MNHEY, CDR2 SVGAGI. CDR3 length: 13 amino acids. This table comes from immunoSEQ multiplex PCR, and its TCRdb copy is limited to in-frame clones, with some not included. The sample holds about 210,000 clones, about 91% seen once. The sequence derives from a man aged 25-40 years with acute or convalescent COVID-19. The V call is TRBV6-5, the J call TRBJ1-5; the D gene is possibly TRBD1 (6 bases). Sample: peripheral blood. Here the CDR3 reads CASCDRSNQPQHF. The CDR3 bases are TGTGCCTCGTGCGACAGGAGCAATCAGCCCCAGCATTTT.